These 13 T cell receptor beta chains came from one sample sequenced in a study of cytomegalovirus exposure and HLA in healthy donors. PCR amplification relied on 60 Vbeta primers (plus 13 Jbeta primers). Clones were sequenced by immunoSEQ multiplex PCR, and TCRdb holds only the in-frame ones, with some missing. The table records about 160,000 clones, about 85% of them present only once. Sequencing was done on a sample of PBMCs. The receptor source for this set is a man aged 18 to 30 in good health and CMV-seropositive.

Only a few counts were recorded for this clone. Relative to the germline gene, one junction end is altered; a read error may explain this. The chain combines TRBV2 with TRBJ2-7; TRBD1 might be the D (6 bases). This CDR3 contains 13 residues. Germline lookup yields CDR1 SNHLY and CDR2 FYNNEI. DNA of the CDR3: TGTACCAGCAGTGACCACAGGGCCTACGAGCAGTACTTC. Translation: CTSSDHRAYEQYF. Together with reference TRBV2 and TRBJ2-7, the CDR3 gives the full variable domain: EPEVTQTPSHQVTQMGQEVILRCVPISNHLYFYWYRQILGQKVEFLVSFYNNEISEKSEIFDDQFSVERPDGSNFTLKIRSTKLEDSAMYFCTSSDHRAYEQYFGPGTRLTVT.

The chain employs TRBV7-9 and TRBJ2-2, with TRBD2 identical over 10 bases. Looked up from germline, CDR1 is SEHNR and CDR2 is FQNEAQ (reference sequence). The CDR3 covers 16 residues. V lost 5 bases and J lost 4; bases outside the gene matches: 7. CDR3 residues: CASSPQGLASTGELFF. The CDR3 DNA is TGTGCCAGCAGCCCCCAGGGACTAGCGAGCACCGGGGAGCTGTTTTTT.

The chain has TRBV5-1 and TRBJ2-1; 7 bases fit TRBD2. V shed 1 base and J 8 bases; nucleotides not matched to a gene: 12. CDR1 is SGHRS, CDR2 YFSETQ, per germline. The CDR3 is made up of 16 amino acids. The CDR3 is CASSLMAAGFWDEQFF. CDR3 coding DNA: TGCGCCAGCAGCTTGATGGCAGCGGGGTTCTGGGATGAGCAGTTCTTC.

The chain couples TRBV25-1 to TRBJ1-2, with a possible D match to TRBD1 (5 bases). Per the germline V gene, CDR1 is MGHDK and CDR2 is SYGVNS. This CDR3 is built from 13 residues. V was pared by 3 bases and J by 3 bases, with 8 bases between. CDR3 nucleotide sequence: TGTGCCAGCAGTGATGGGGGGTACTATGGCTACACCTTC. It encodes CASSDGGYYGYTF.

This CDR3 reads CASSEFSDRNYNEQFF. CDR3 sequence (DNA): TGTGCCAGCAGTGAATTTTCGGACAGGAACTATAATGAGCAGTTCTTC. The chain recombines TRBV25-1 with TRBJ2-1; the match to TRBD1 covers 7 bases. In germline, CDR1 is MGHDK, CDR2 SYGVNS. J gave up 7 bases and V 1 base, and 10 bases lay outside the gene matches. The CDR3 sequence is 16 residues long.

This chain links TRBV10-2 with TRBJ2-3; 13 bases map to TRBD2. Germline trimming cut 6 bases from V and 0 bases from J; bases unmatched to any gene: 9. The germline V gene has CDR1 WSHSY and CDR2 SAAADI. The CDR3 has 18 amino acids. The DNA for the CDR3 is TGCGCCAGCAGGCCCGGGACTAGCGGGGACCCTAGCACAGATACGCAGTATTTT. Translated: CASRPGTSGDPSTDTQYF.

The chain is built from TRBV6-1 and TRBJ1-6; the D gene is possibly TRBD1 (5 bases). This CDR3 is built from 16 residues. The V and J ends lost 0 bases and 8 bases respectively, with 14 bases between them. Per germline, CDR1 MNHNS and CDR2 SASEGT. The CDR3 sequence: CASSEAPGWLDSPLHF. CDR3 in DNA: TGTGCCAGCAGTGAAGCGCCAGGGTGGTTGGATTCACCCCTCCACTTT.

The V gene is TRBV18, the J gene TRBJ2-5, with TRBD2 identical over 9 bases. CDR3 length: 16 amino acids. Looked up from germline, CDR1 is KGHSH and CDR2 is LQKENI. With 2 bases clipped from V and 0 bases from J, the junction kept 4 bases outside the gene matches. CDR3: CASSPGAGGNQETQYF. The DNA of the CDR3 is TGTGCCAGCTCACCAGGAGCGGGGGGCAACCAAGAGACCCAGTACTTC.

The J gene is TRBJ2-7, the V gene TRBV6-5, with D possibly matching TRBD1 (6 bases). V was cut by 9 bases and J by 4 bases, with 7 bases left in between. In germline, CDR1 is MNHEY, CDR2 SVGAGI. The CDR3 length is 10 residues. This chain's CDR3 is CARDSYEQYF. The CDR3 DNA follows: TGTGCCAGGGACAGTTACGAGCAGTACTTC.

The genes are TRBV7-3 and TRBJ2-1; 11 bases line up with TRBD1. V was pared by 5 bases and J by 3 bases, with 3 bases of the junction left unmatched. Germline V gives CDR1 SGHTA, CDR2 FQGTGA. The CDR3 length is 15 residues. As DNA, the CDR3 is TGTGCCAGCAGCCCGGGACAGGGGGTCTACAATGAGCAGTTCTTC. This codes for CASSPGQGVYNEQFF.

Details on this clone: Other DNA variants within this sample encode the same CDR3. V is TRBV6-5 and J is TRBJ2-7; 7 bases are a match to TRBD2. The trim removed 7 bases at V and 0 bases at J, leaving 6 bases unmatched. CDR1 is MNHEY, CDR2 SVGAGI, per germline. The CDR3 runs 14 residues. CDR3 DNA sequence: TGTGCCAGCACCCCCGGGGGGAGCTCCTACGAGCAGTACTTC. Amino acids: CASTPGGSSYEQYF.

This clone was detected once. The chain carries TRBV29-1 and TRBJ2-6; maybe TRBD1 (5 bases). Deletions cut 2 bases from V and 0 bases from J, with 8 bases between. The CDR3 totals 15 residues. Germline-derived CDR1 and CDR2 are SQVTM and ANQGSEA. The CDR3 reads CSVELGVSGANVLTF. The DNA for the CDR3 is TGCAGCGTTGAACTAGGGGTCTCTGGGGCCAACGTCCTGACTTTC.

The rearrangement links TRBV29-1 to TRBJ2-3; no clear D. The CDR3 spans 14 residues. Germline CDR1 SQVTM, CDR2 ANQGSEA. Trimming stripped 7 bases from V and 1 base from J, with 15 bases between. The CDR3 region has the DNA TGCAGCGCCTCCACCATGCAGGGCACAGATACGCAGTATTTT. Translation gives CSASTMQGTDTQYF.